These 8 T cell receptor beta chains originate from one sample sequenced in a study of cytomegalovirus exposure and HLA in healthy donors (dated by TCRdb to the late 2010s). Library preparation employed the immunoSEQ multiplex PCR assay. Drawn from immuneACCESS, this table holds only the in-frame rearrangements with V and J called that TCRdb kept. Clones are partly lost; checked studies trace under half to an unresolved V gene and leave the rest unexplained. A total of 120,000 or so clones appear in this sample, 85% of them only once. About 2% of the sample belongs to the ten largest clones. Sample: PBMCs. The receptors here all came from a woman aged 25 to 45 in good health and CMV-seronegative.

This clone was counted only a few times. The rearrangement uses TRBV6-6 and TRBJ1-2; TRBD1 agrees at 7 bases. CDR1 MNHNY and CDR2 SVGAGI come from the germline V gene (reference sequence). V shed 4 bases and J 0 bases; nucleotides not matched to a gene: 2. This CDR3 is 14 amino acids long. The CDR3 region is CASSSGTANYGYTF. The CDR3 region has the DNA TGTGCCAGCAGTTCCGGGACAGCTAACTATGGCTACACCTTC.

The chain has TRBV18 and TRBJ2-1, with TRBD1 identical over 9 bases. CDR1 is KGHSH, CDR2 LQKENI, per germline. This CDR3 region has 15 residues. Trimming took 4 bases from V and 7 from J; bases not matched to a gene: 8. This CDR3 reads CASSQQGAPGNEQFF. The CDR3 DNA reads as TGTGCCAGCTCACAACAGGGGGCGCCCGGAAATGAGCAGTTCTTC.

This sequence joins TRBV19 and TRBJ1-5; TRBD1 is a possible D gene (6 bases). There are 13 residues in the CDR3. The V end lost 7 bases, the J end lost 4 bases, and 11 bases lay between the germline ends. Per the germline V gene, CDR1 is LNHDA and CDR2 is SQIVND (reference sequence). The CDR3 region is CASTYTGNQPQHF. The CDR3 DNA reads as TGTGCCAGTACCTACACAGGGAATCAGCCCCAGCATTTT.

This clone is a singleton in its sample. The V gene is TRBV7-9, the J gene TRBJ2-7, with TRBD2 matching over 7 bases. The CDR3 sequence is 14 residues long. CDR1 SEHNR and CDR2 FQNEAQ come from the germline V gene (reference sequence). Trimming took 5 bases from V and 3 from J; bases not matched to a gene: 7. CDR3 sequence reads: CASSTGGTNYEQYF. The CDR3 nucleotides are TGTGCCAGCAGCACCGGGGGGACCAACTACGAGCAGTACTTC.

The rearrangement links TRBV7-3 to TRBJ2-7; 10 bases line up with TRBD1. Germline V gene lookup returns CDR1 SGHTA and CDR2 FQGTGA. V was pared by 5 bases and J by 5 bases, with 6 bases of the junction left unmatched. The CDR3 covers 14 residues. CDR3 sequence reads: CASSATGGGDEQYF. DNA for the CDR3: TGTGCCAGCAGCGCGACAGGGGGCGGGGACGAGCAGTACTTC.

This chain uses TRBV5-6 with TRBJ2-7; D possibly corresponds to TRBD2 (6 bases). Looked up from germline, CDR1 is SGHDT and CDR2 is YYEEEE. The CDR3 sequence is 16 residues long. Trimming left V 4 bases short and J 5 bases short, with 22 bases between. This chain's CDR3 is CASSGTQWGLLDEQYF. CDR3 DNA: TGTGCCAGCAGCGGGACCCAATGGGGACTGCTAGACGAGCAGTACTTC.

The V and J genes are TRBV5-3 and TRBJ2-7; 11 nucleotides match TRBD1. TRBV5-3 is flagged as an ORF with uncertain function. Trimming removed 4 bases from V and 5 bases from J; junction bases left unmatched: 5. The CDR3 covers 14 residues. DNA of the CDR3: TGTGCCAGAAGCGCCGGGACAGGGGGAAACGAGCAGTACTTC. Translating gives CARSAGTGGNEQYF.

This clone appeared a single time. V gene TRBV4-3 combines with J gene TRBJ2-1; TRBD2 matches at 8 bases. Germline V gene data show CDR1 as LGHNA and CDR2 as YSLEER. J lost 5 bases, V lost 0 bases, and 6 bases had no gene match. This CDR3 spans 16 amino acids. The DNA for the CDR3 is TGCGCCAGCAGCCAAGATCGAGTAGCGGGGAACAATGAGCAGTTCTTC. Protein product: CASSQDRVAGNNEQFF.